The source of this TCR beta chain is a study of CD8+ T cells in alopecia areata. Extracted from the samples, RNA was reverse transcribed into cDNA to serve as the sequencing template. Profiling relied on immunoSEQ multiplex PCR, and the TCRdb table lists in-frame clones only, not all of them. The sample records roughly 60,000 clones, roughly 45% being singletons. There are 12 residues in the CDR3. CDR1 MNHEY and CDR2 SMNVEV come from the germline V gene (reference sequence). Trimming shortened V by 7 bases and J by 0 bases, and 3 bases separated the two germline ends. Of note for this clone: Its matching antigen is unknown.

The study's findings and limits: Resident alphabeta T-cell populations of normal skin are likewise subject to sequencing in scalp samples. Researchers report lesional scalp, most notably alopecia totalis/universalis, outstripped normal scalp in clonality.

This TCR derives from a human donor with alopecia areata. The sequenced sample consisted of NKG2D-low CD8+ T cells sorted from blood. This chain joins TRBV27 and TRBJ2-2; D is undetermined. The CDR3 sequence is CASIANTGELFF. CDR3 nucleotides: TGTGCCAGCATCGCGAACACCGGGGAGCTGTTTTTT.